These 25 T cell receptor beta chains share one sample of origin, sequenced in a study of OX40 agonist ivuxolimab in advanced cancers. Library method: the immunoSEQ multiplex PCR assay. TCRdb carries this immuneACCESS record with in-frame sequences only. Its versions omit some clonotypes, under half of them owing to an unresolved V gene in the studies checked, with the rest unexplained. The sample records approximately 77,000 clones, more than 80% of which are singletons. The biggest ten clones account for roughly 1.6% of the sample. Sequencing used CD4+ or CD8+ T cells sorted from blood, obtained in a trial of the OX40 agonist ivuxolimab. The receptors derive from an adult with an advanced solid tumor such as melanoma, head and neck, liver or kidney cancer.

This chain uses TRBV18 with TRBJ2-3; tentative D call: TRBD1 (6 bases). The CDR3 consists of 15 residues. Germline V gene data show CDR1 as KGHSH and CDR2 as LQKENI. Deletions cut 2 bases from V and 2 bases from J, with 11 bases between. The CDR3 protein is CASSPETGFTDTQYF. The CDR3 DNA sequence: TGTGCCAGCTCACCAGAGACAGGTTTCACAGATACGCAGTATTTT.

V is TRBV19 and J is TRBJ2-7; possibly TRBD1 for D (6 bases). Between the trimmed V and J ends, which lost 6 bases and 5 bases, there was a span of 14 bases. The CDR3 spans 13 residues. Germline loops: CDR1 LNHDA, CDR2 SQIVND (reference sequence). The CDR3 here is CASRVGGRHEQYF. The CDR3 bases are TGTGCCAGTAGGGTAGGGGGACGGCACGAGCAGTACTTC.

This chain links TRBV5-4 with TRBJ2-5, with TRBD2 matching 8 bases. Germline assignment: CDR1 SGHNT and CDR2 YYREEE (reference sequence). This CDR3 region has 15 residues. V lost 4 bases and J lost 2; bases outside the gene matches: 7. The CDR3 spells CASSDGGGRQETQYF. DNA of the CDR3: TGTGCCAGCAGCGACGGAGGCGGGAGGCAAGAGACCCAGTACTTC.

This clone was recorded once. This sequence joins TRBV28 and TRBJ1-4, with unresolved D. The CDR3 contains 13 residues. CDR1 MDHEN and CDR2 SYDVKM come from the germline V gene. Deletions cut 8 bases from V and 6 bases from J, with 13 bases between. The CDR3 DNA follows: TGTGCCAGCTTCGGACCCCGGTATGAAAAACTGTTTTTT. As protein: CASFGPRYEKLFF.

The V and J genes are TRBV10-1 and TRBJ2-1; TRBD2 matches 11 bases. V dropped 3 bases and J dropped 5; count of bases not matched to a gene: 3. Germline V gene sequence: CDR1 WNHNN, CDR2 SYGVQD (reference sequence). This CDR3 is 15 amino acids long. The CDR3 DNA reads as TGCGCCAGCAGTGACCGACTAGCGGGGAACAATGAGCAGTTCTTC. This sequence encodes CASSDRLAGNNEQFF.

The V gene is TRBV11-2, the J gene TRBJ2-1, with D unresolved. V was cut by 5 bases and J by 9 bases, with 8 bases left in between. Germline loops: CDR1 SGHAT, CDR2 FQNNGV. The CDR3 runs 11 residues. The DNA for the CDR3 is TGTGCCAGCAGCGCCGTATTTGAGCAGTTCTTC. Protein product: CASSAVFEQFF.

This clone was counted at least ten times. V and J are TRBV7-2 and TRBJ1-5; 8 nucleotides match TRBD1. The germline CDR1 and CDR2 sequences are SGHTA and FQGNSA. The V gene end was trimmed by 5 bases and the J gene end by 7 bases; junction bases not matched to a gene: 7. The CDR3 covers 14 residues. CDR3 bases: TGTGCCAGCAGCGTATACAGGGGGGAGCAGCCCCAGCATTTT. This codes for CASSVYRGEQPQHF.

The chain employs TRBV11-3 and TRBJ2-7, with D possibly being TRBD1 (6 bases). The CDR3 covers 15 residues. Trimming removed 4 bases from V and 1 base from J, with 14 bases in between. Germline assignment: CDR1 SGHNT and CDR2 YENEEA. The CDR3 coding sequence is TGTGCCAGCAGCTCCAGGGGTTGGGGGTCCTACGAGCAGTACTTC. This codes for CASSSRGWGSYEQYF.

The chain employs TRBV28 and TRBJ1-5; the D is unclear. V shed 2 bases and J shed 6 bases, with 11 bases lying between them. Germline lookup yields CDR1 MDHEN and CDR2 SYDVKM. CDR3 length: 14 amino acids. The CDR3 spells CASSLQWGGQPQHF. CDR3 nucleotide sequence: TGTGCCAGCAGTTTACAATGGGGAGGTCAGCCCCAGCATTTT.

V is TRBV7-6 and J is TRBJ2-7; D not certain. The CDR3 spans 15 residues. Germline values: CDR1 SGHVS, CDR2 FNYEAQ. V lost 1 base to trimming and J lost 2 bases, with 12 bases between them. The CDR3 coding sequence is TGTGCCAGCAGCTTAGGGCTAGATCCGACCTACGAGCAGTACTTC. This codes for CASSLGLDPTYEQYF.

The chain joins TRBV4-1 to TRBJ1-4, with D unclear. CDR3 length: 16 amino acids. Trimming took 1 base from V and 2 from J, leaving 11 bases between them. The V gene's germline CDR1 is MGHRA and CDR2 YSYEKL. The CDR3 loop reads CASSQVMRTTNEKLFF. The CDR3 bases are TGCGCCAGCAGCCAAGTAATGAGGACGACTAATGAAAAACTGTTTTTT.

CDR3 amino acids: CASSDNRGEQYF. CDR3 bases: TGTGCCAGCTCAGACAACAGAGGCGAGCAGTACTTC. The chain carries TRBV18 and TRBJ2-7, with D unresolved. CDR3 size: 12 residues. Germline lookup yields CDR1 KGHSH and CDR2 LQKENI. V dropped 5 bases and J dropped 6 bases, with 11 bases sitting between them.

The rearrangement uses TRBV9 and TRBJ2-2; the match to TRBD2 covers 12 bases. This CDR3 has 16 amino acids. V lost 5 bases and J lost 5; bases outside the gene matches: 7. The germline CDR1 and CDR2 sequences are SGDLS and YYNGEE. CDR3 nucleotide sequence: TGTGCCAGCAGTAATGGACTAGCGGGACCAACCGGGGAGCTGTTTTTT. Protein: CASSNGLAGPTGELFF.

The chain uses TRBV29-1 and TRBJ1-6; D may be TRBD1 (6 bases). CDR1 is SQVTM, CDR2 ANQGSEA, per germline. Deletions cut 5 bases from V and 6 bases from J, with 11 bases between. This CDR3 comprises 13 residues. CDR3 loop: CSVRRDINSPLHF. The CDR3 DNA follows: TGCAGCGTTCGCCGGGACATTAATTCACCCCTCCACTTT.

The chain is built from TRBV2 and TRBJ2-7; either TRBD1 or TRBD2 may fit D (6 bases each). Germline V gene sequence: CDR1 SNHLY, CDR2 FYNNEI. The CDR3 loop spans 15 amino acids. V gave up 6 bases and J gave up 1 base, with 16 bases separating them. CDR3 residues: CASRGGHILSYEQYF. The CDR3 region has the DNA TGTGCCAGCAGGGGGGGACATATTCTTTCCTACGAGCAGTACTTC. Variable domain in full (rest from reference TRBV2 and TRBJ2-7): EPEVTQTPSHQVTQMGQEVILRCVPISNHLYFYWYRQILGQKVEFLVSFYNNEISEKSEIFDDQFSVERPDGSNFTLKIRSTKLEDSAMYFCASRGGHILSYEQYFGPGTRLTVT.

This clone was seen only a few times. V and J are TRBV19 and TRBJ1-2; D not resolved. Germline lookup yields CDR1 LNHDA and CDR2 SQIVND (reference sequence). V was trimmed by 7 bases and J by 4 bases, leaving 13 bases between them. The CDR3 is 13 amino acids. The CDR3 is CASKEGGGYGYTF. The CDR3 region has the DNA TGTGCCAGTAAAGAGGGTGGTGGCTATGGCTACACCTTC. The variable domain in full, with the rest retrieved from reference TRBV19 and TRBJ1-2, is DGGITQSPKYLFRKEGQNVTLSCEQNLNHDAMYWYRQDPGQGLRLIYYSQIVNDFQKGDIAEGYSVSREKKESFPLTVTSAQKNPTAFYLCASKEGGGYGYTFGSGTRLTVV.

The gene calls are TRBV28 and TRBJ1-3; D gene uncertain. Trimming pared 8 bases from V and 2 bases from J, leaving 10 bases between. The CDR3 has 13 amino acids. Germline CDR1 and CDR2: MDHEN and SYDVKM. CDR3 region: CASVGWTGNTIYF. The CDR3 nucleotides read TGTGCCAGCGTCGGGTGGACTGGAAACACCATATATTTT.

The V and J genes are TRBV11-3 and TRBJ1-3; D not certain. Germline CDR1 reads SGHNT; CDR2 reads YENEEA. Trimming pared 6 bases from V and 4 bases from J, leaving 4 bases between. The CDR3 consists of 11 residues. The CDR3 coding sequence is TGTGCCAGCAGGCGGGGAAACACCATATATTTT. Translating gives CASRRGNTIYF.

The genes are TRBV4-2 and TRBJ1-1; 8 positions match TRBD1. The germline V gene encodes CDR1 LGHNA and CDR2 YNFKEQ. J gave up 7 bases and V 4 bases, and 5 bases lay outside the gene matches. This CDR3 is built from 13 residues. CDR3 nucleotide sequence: TGTGCCAGCAGCCTAACAGGGGGAGGTGAAGCTTTCTTT. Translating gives CASSLTGGGEAFF.

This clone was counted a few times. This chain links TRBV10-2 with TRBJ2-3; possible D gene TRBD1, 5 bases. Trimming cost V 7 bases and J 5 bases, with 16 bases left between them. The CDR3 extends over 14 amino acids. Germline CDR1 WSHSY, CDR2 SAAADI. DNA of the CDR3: TGCGCCAGCACCTGGACACGCGACAGAGATACGCAGTATTTT. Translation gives CASTWTRDRDTQYF.

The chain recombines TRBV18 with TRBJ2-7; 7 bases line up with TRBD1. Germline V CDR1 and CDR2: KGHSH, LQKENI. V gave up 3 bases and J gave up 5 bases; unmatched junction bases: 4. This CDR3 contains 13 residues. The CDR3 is CASSPYDRDEQYF. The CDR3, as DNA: TGTGCCAGCTCACCTTACGACAGGGACGAGCAGTACTTC.

In DNA, the CDR3 is TGTGCCAGTAGCCTTTCTGGGACCCAGGTCGCCGGGGAGCTGTTTTTT. Encoded protein: CASSLSGTQVAGELFF. The chain employs TRBV19 and TRBJ2-2; either TRBD1 or TRBD2 may fit D (5 bases each). V was shortened by 6 bases and J by 6 bases, with 20 bases between the two germline ends. Germline V gene data show CDR1 as LNHDA and CDR2 as SQIVND (reference sequence). CDR3 size: 16 residues.

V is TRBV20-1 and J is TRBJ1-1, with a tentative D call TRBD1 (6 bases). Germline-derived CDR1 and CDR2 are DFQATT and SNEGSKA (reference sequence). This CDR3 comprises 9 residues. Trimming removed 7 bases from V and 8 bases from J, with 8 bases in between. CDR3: CSEDSEAFF. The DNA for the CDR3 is TGCAGTGAGGACAGCGAAGCTTTCTTT.

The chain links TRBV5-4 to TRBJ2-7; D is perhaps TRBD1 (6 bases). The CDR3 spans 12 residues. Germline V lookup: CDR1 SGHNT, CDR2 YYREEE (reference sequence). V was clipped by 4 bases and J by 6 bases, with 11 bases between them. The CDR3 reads CASSRTDGEQYF. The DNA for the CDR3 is TGTGCCAGCAGCCGGACAGACGGCGAGCAGTACTTC.

CDR3 DNA sequence: TGTGCCAGCAGCTTGGCGGCCTCTGTCAGGGCTGTAGATACGCAGTATTTT. Its protein product is CASSLAASVRAVDTQYF. The chain carries TRBV5-6 and TRBJ2-3; maybe TRBD1 (5 bases). This CDR3 region has 17 residues. Between the trimmed V and J ends, which lost 0 bases and 5 bases, there was a span of 19 bases. Germline-derived CDR1 and CDR2 are SGHDT and YYEEEE.